The source of this TCR beta chain is a study of response to subunit inactivated influenza vaccine. General study points: Researchers suggested that each seasonal influenza vaccination recruits few new T cells.

The CDR3 covers 15 residues. The V end lost 4 bases, the J end lost 0 bases, and 10 bases lay between the germline ends. Germline lookup yields CDR1 SNHLY and CDR2 FYNNEI. One entry per CDR3 protein results from TCRdb running MiXCR on the RT-PCR reads. The top ten hold about a tenth of the sample, which has around 850,000 distinct CDR3 sequences, about 18% seen once. Notes on this clonotype: Its antigen is unknown.

V is TRBV2 and J is TRBJ2-1; possibly TRBD2 for D (6 bases). The clonotype originates from a man aged 50 to 59 who received an inactivated influenza vaccine. The source material was PBMCs from blood, sampled more than 4 days after vaccination. This chain's CDR3 is CASSAGESSYNEQFF. As DNA, the CDR3 is TGTGCCAGCAGTGCGGGGGAGAGCTCCTACAATGAGCAGTTCTTC.